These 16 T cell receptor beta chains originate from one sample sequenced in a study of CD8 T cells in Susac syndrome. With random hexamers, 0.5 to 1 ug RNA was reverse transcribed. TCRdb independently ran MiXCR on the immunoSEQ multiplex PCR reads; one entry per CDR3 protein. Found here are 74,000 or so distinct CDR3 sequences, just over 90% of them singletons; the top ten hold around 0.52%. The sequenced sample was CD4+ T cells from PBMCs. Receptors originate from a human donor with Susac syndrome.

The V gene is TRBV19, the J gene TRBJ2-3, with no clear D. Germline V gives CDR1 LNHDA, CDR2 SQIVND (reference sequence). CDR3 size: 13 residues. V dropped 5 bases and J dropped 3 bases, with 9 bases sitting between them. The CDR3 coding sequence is TGTGCCAGTAGTGGAAGAACGACAGATACGCAGTATTTT. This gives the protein CASSGRTTDTQYF.

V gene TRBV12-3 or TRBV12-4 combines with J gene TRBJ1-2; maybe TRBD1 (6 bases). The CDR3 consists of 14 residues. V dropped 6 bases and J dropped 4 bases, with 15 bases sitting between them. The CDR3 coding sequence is TGTGCCAGCAGCCGATCTGGACAGTCCTATGGCTACACCTTC. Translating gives CASSRSGQSYGYTF.

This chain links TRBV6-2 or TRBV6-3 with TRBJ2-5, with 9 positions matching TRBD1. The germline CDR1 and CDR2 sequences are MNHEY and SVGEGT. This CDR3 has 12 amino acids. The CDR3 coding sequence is TGTGCTACCGGACAGGGGCAAGAGACCCAGTACTTC. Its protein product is CATGQGQETQYF.

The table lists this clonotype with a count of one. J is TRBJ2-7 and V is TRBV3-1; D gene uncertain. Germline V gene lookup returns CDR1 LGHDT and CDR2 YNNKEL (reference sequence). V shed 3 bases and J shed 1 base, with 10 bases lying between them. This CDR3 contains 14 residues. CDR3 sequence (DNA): TGTGCCAGCAGCCATGTGGCAAGGTCCTACGAGCAGTACTTC. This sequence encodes CASSHVARSYEQYF.

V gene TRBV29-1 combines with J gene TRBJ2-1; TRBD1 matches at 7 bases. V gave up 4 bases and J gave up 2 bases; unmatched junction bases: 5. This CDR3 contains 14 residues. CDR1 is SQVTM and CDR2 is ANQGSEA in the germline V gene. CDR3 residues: CSVVVQGAYNEQFF. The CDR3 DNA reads TGCAGCGTTGTTGTGCAGGGGGCCTACAATGAGCAGTTCTTC.

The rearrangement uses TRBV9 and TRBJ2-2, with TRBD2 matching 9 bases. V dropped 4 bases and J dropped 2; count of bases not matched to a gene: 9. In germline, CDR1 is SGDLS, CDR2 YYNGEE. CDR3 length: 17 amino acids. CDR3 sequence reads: CASSPPGLARNTGELFF. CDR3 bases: TGTGCCAGCAGCCCCCCCGGACTAGCGCGTAACACCGGGGAGCTGTTTTTT.

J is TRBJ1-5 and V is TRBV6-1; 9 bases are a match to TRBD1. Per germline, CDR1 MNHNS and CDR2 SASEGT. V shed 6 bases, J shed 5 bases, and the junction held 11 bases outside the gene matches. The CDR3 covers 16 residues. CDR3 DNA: TGTGCCAGCAGGAGAGCCGGGACAGGGATTGATCAGCCCCAGCATTTT. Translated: CASRRAGTGIDQPQHF.

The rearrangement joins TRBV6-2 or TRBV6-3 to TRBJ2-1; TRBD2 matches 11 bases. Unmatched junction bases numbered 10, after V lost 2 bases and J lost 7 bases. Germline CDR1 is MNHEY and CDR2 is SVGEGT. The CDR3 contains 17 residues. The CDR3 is CASSYQRRSGRGNEQFF. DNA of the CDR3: TGTGCCAGCAGTTACCAACGCCGTAGCGGGAGGGGAAATGAGCAGTTCTTC.

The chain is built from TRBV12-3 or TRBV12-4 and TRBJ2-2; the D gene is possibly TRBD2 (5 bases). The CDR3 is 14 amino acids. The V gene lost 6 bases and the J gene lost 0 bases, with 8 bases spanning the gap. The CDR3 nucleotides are TGTGCCAGCAGAGGAGGCTCGAACACCGGGGAGCTGTTTTTT. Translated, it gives CASRGGSNTGELFF.

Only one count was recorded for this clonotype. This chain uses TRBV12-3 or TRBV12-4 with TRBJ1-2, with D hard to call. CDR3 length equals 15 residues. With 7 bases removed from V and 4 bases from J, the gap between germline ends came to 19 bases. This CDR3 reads CASTYPSKPVYGYTF. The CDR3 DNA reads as TGTGCCAGCACTTACCCTTCAAAGCCAGTCTATGGCTACACCTTC.

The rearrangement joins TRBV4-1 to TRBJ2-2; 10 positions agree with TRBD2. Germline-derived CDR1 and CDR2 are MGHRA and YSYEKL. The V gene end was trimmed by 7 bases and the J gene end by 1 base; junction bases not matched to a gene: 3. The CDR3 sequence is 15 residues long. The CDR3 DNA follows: TGCGCCAGCAAGGGACTAGCGATGAACACCGGGGAGCTGTTTTTT. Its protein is CASKGLAMNTGELFF.

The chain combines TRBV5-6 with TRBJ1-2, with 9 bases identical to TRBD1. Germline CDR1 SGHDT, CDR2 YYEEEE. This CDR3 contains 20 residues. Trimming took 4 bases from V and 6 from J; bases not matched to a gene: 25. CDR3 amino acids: CASSRWTGVKRTTGGDGYTF. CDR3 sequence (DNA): TGTGCCAGCAGCCGCTGGACAGGGGTAAAACGGACGACTGGGGGAGATGGCTACACCTTC.

The CDR3 bases are TGTGCCAGCAGCCCAAGTAACACCGGGGAGCTGTTTTTT. As protein: CASSPSNTGELFF. This sequence joins TRBV11-2 and TRBJ2-2; D is unclear. Per germline, CDR1 SGHAT and CDR2 FQNNGV. V dropped 5 bases and J dropped 2 bases, with 6 bases sitting between them. This CDR3 spans 13 amino acids. The variable domain in full, completed from reference TRBV11-2 and TRBJ2-2, reads EAGVAQSPRYKIIEKRQSVAFWCNPISGHATLYWYQQILGQGPKLLIQFQNNGVVDDSQLPKDRFSAERLKGVDSTLKIQPAKLEDSAVYLCASSPSNTGELFFGEGSRLTVL.

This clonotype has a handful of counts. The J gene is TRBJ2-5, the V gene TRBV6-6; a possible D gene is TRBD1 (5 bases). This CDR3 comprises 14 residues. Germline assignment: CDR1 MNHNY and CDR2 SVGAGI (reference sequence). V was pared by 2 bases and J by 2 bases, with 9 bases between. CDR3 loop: CASSYGASQETQYF. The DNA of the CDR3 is TGTGCCAGCAGTTACGGGGCCAGTCAAGAGACCCAGTACTTC.

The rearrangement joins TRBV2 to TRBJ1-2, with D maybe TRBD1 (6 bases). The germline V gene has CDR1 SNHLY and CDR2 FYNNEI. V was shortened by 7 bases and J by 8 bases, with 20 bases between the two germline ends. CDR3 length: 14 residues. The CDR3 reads CASKAGGGLSGYTF. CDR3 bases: TGTGCCAGCAAGGCGGGAGGGGGGTTGAGCGGCTACACCTTC. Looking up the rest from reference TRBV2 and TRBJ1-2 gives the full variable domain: EPEVTQTPSHQVTQMGQEVILRCVPISNHLYFYWYRQILGQKVEFLVSFYNNEISEKSEIFDDQFSVERPDGSNFTLKIRSTKLEDSAMYFCASKAGGGLSGYTFGSGTRLTVV.

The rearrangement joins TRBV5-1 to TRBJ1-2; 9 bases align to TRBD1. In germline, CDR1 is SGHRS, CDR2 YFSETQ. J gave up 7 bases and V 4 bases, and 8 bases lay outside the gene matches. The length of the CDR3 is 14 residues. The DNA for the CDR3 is TGCGCCAGCAGCAGAAACAGGGGGCAGTTTGGCTACACCTTC. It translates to CASSRNRGQFGYTF.